This TCR beta chain was documented in a study of T cells after yellow fever vaccination. The germline V and J ends were trimmed by 6 bases and 0 bases, with 15 bases remaining between them. CDR3 length: 16 amino acids. Per the germline V gene, CDR1 is MNHEY and CDR2 is SVGAGI. One entry per CDR3 protein, called by TCRdb with MiXCR from the 5' RACE reads. This table has approximately 250,000 distinct CDR3 sequences, about 5.2% appearing once. Study-wide results and limits: By day 5 rather than day 15, the secondary response had peaked, though it was weaker.

This clonotype appeared many times. The target antigen is unknown. The source was CD4+ T cells sorted from PBMCs, collected on the day of the yellow fever booster vaccination. The V call is TRBV6-5, the J call TRBJ2-1; possible D gene TRBD2, 6 bases. The source is a man younger than 35 who received the YFV17D yellow fever vaccine. CDR3 region: CASSGGASLSYNEQFF. CDR3 coding DNA: TGTGCCAGCAGCGGGGGAGCTAGCCTCTCCTACAATGAGCAGTTCTTC.